This T cell receptor (beta chain) was captured in a study of beta chain features in type 1 diabetes. The junction had 3 bases not matched to a gene; V was cut back by 3 bases and J by 4 bases. Germline CDR1 is KGHSH and CDR2 is LQKENI. The CDR3 contains 15 residues. Expressed TCRB transcripts were sequenced, since all the RNA that had been isolated was reverse transcribed. TCRdb's copy holds only in-frame clones and misses some; the assay was immunoSEQ multiplex PCR. Of 350,000 to 450,000 clones listed, about 15% are singletons. Sorted CD4+ subsets: naive, central memory, regulatory, stem cell-like memory (CD45RO/CCR7/CD25/CD127/CD95/CD27 panel).

Sequenced material: naive CD4+ T cells from blood. This sequence originates from a man aged 30 to 39 in good health. V and J are TRBV18 and TRBJ2-5, with 12 bases that match TRBD2. The CDR3 loop reads CASSPTSGGGETQYF. The CDR3 coding sequence is TGTGCCAGCTCACCGACTAGCGGGGGAGGAGAGACCCAGTACTTC.